The sequence of this T cell receptor (beta chain) was determined in a study of blood T cell repertoires in COVID-19. The V gene's germline CDR1 is WSHSY and CDR2 SAAADI. The CDR3 spans 16 residues. Between the trimmed V and J ends, which lost 0 bases and 7 bases, there was a span of 19 bases. Data came from immunoSEQ multiplex PCR; TCRdb stores just in-frame clones and leaves some out. Here the sample spans around 170,000 clones, approximately 80% being singletons. This receptor was obtained from a woman aged 55-69 years with acute or convalescent COVID-19. The J gene is TRBJ2-7, the V gene TRBV10-2, with D perhaps matching TRBD1 (5 bases). The specimen was peripheral blood. CDR3 sequence: CASSESSDIVLGEQYF. CDR3 in DNA: TGCGCCAGCAGTGAGTCTTCGGACATAGTTCTGGGGGAGCAGTACTTC.